These 27 T cell receptor beta chains came from one sample sequenced in a study of blood T cell repertoires in COVID-19. Sequenced by immunoSEQ multiplex PCR; TCRdb stores in-frame clones only, minus some. The sample records about 250,000 clones, around 88% being singletons. Sequencing used peripheral blood. Every receptor here comes from an elderly man with acute or convalescent COVID-19.

V gene TRBV27 combines with J gene TRBJ2-5, with TRBD2 identical over 12 bases. In germline, CDR1 is MNHEY, CDR2 SMNVEV (reference sequence). V trimming: 6 bases; J trimming: 3 bases; junction bases outside the gene matches: 5. The CDR3 length is 15 residues. CDR3 coding DNA: TGTGCCAGCAGAAATCGACTAGCGGGGGAAGAGACCCAGTACTTC. Translated, it gives CASRNRLAGEETQYF.

The chain has TRBV5-1 and TRBJ2-7, with 8 bases lining up with TRBD1. Unmatched junction bases numbered 13, after V lost 4 bases and J lost 7 bases. The germline CDR1 and CDR2 sequences are SGHRS and YFSETQ. CDR3 length equals 15 residues. The CDR3 coding sequence is TGCGCCAGCAGCCTATACCAGACAGGGGTGGATGAGCAGTACTTC. It codes for CASSLYQTGVDEQYF.

The gene calls are TRBV29-1 and TRBJ1-1; no definite D call. The CDR3 runs to 12 residues. The germline V gene encodes CDR1 SQVTM and CDR2 ANQGSEA. The V end lost 5 bases, the J end lost 0 bases, and 7 bases lay between the germline ends. DNA of the CDR3: TGCAGCGTTTCCCGTATGAACACTGAAGCTTTCTTT. Translated: CSVSRMNTEAFF. The variable domain in full, completed from reference TRBV29-1 and TRBJ1-1, reads SAVISQKPSRDICQRGTSLTIQCQVDSQVTMMFWYRQQPGQSLTLIATANQGSEATYESGFVIDKFPISRPNLTFSTLTVSNMSPEDSSIYLCSVSRMNTEAFFGQGTRLTVV.

The genes are TRBV5-1 and TRBJ2-7; D remains unclear. Looked up from germline, CDR1 is SGHRS and CDR2 is YFSETQ. The CDR3 covers 14 residues. V lost 5 bases and J lost 3, with 15 bases in between. The CDR3 DNA reads as TGCGCCAGCAGATACCGTCAGGAAGTCTACGAGCAGTACTTC. Protein: CASRYRQEVYEQYF.

In its sample, this clone was seen once. The J gene is TRBJ2-1, the V gene TRBV7-3, with a weak D call TRBD2 (6 bases). The germline V gene has CDR1 SGHTA and CDR2 FQGTGA. V lost 5 bases and J lost 2, with 13 bases in between. The CDR3 totals 15 residues. CDR3 sequence (DNA): TGTGCCAGCAGCCTATTGGGGGGTACCTACAATGAGCAGTTCTTC. This encodes CASSLLGGTYNEQFF.

For the CDR3, the DNA is TGTGCCAGCAGTTCGAACAGCTACACTGAAGCTTTCTTT. Protein: CASSSNSYTEAFF. V usage is TRBV6-5 and J usage is TRBJ1-1, with D hard to call. Germline values: CDR1 MNHEY, CDR2 SVGAGI. Trimming shortened V by 4 bases and J by 3 bases, and 9 bases separated the two germline ends. The CDR3 extends over 13 amino acids.

The rearrangement joins TRBV2 to TRBJ1-1; 9 positions agree with TRBD1. CDR3 size: 17 residues. CDR1 is SNHLY and CDR2 is FYNNEI in the germline V gene. Trimming removed 3 bases from V and 1 base from J; junction bases left unmatched: 9. CDR3: CASSELAGQGANTEAFF. CDR3 nucleotide sequence: TGTGCCAGCAGTGAGTTGGCGGGACAGGGCGCGAACACTGAAGCTTTCTTT.

The CDR3 spells CASSAQGYSEKLFF. CDR3 nucleotide sequence: TGTGCCAGCAGTGCACAGGGGTATAGTGAAAAACTGTTTTTT. The rearrangement links TRBV27 to TRBJ1-4, with TRBD1 matching 7 bases. The trim removed 5 bases at V and 7 bases at J, leaving 7 bases unmatched. The CDR3 is made up of 14 amino acids. Germline V lookup: CDR1 MNHEY, CDR2 SMNVEV (reference sequence).

The chain combines TRBV5-1 with TRBJ2-2, with D maybe TRBD1 (6 bases). Trimming stripped 2 bases from V and 1 base from J, with 12 bases between. Germline lookup yields CDR1 SGHRS and CDR2 YFSETQ. The CDR3 contains 16 residues. CDR3 sequence reads: CASSLFTQGNTGELFF. Here the CDR3 DNA reads TGCGCCAGCAGCTTATTTACACAGGGGAACACCGGGGAGCTGTTTTTT.

The chain uses TRBV13 and TRBJ2-3, with 7 nucleotides matching TRBD1. CDR3 length: 14 amino acids. Germline V gene lookup returns CDR1 PRHDT and CDR2 FYEKMQ (reference sequence). Germline trimming cut 5 bases from V and 2 bases from J; bases unmatched to any gene: 4. CDR3 DNA: TGTGCCAGCAGCCGACAGGGCAACACAGATACGCAGTATTTT. This encodes CASSRQGNTDTQYF.

V and J are TRBV11-2 and TRBJ1-5, with 7 bases aligning to TRBD1. With 4 bases clipped from V and 3 bases from J, the junction kept 3 bases outside the gene matches. The CDR3 extends over 14 amino acids. From germline, CDR1 is SGHAT and CDR2 FQNNGV. CDR3 sequence (DNA): TGTGCCAGCAGCTCGACAGGGTACAATCAGCCCCAGCATTTT. This encodes CASSSTGYNQPQHF. The complete variable domain, with remaining parts taken from reference TRBV11-2 and TRBJ1-5, reads EAGVAQSPRYKIIEKRQSVAFWCNPISGHATLYWYQQILGQGPKLLIQFQNNGVVDDSQLPKDRFSAERLKGVDSTLKIQPAKLEDSAVYLCASSSTGYNQPQHFGDGTRLSIL.

Turning to this clone: The sample holds other DNA sequences that translate to the same CDR3. V and J are TRBV18 and TRBJ2-7; D is perhaps TRBD2 (6 bases). Trimming shortened V by 3 bases and J by 1 base, and 7 bases separated the two germline ends. Germline-derived CDR1 and CDR2 are KGHSH and LQKENI. The CDR3 contains 13 residues. For the CDR3, the DNA is TGTGCCAGCTCACCGGGGGGTTCCTACGAGCAGTACTTC. Amino acid sequence: CASSPGGSYEQYF.

This clone was recorded once. J is TRBJ2-7 and V is TRBV7-3; TRBD1 might be the D (5 bases). The CDR3 spans 14 residues. V shed 5 bases and J shed 0 bases, with 11 bases lying between them. Germline V CDR1 and CDR2: SGHTA, FQGTGA. The CDR3 sequence is CASSPTANSYEQYF. CDR3 sequence (DNA): TGTGCCAGCAGCCCGACAGCCAACTCCTACGAGCAGTACTTC.

The rearrangement links TRBV10-3 to TRBJ1-1; perhaps TRBD1 as D (5 bases). This CDR3 has 13 residues. V was shortened by 5 bases and J by 1 base, with 8 bases between the two germline ends. Germline lookup yields CDR1 ENHRY and CDR2 SYGVKD. The CDR3 spells CAISTTGNTEAFF. CDR3 DNA: TGTGCCATCAGTACCACAGGGAACACTGAAGCTTTCTTT.

V and J are TRBV5-4 and TRBJ2-5; TRBD2 agrees at 7 bases. In germline, CDR1 is SGHNT, CDR2 YYREEE (reference sequence). The V and J ends lost 5 bases and 1 base, in that order; junction bases with no gene match: 5. This CDR3 has 14 residues. The CDR3 DNA reads TGTGCCAGCAGTCCGAGACTAGCCCAAGAGACCCAGTACTTC. Translation gives CASSPRLAQETQYF.

The chain's CDR3 is CASSRILGSSYNEQFF. CDR3 DNA sequence: TGCGCCAGCAGCCGTATCCTGGGGAGCTCCTACAATGAGCAGTTCTTC. This chain uses TRBV4-3 with TRBJ2-1, with D maybe TRBD2 (5 bases). V lost 4 bases and J lost 0, with 13 bases in between. The CDR3 is 16 residues long. In germline, CDR1 is LGHNA, CDR2 YSLEER.

This rearrangement joins TRBV19 to TRBJ2-5, with D uncertain. The V end was cut by 5 bases, the J end by 4 bases, with 8 bases between. The CDR3 runs to 12 residues. Germline CDR1 reads LNHDA; CDR2 reads SQIVND (reference sequence). CDR3 DNA: TGTGCCAGTAGTGAATCCAGAGAGACCCAGTACTTC. Protein product: CASSESRETQYF.

DNA of the CDR3: TGTGCCAGCAGTCCCGTGCAGCGGGAGTGGAACAATGAGCAGTTCTTC. Its translation is CASSPVQREWNNEQFF. J is TRBJ2-1 and V is TRBV28, with 8 bases lining up with TRBD2. In germline, CDR1 is MDHEN, CDR2 SYDVKM. V lost 5 bases to trimming and J lost 5 bases; unmatched junction nucleotides: 11. The CDR3 has 16 residues.

The J gene is TRBJ2-1, the V gene TRBV11-3; possible D gene TRBD1, 5 bases. The germline gives CDR1 SGHNT, CDR2 YENEEA. CDR3 length equals 16 residues. Trimming cost V 2 bases and J 1 base, with 12 bases left between them. The CDR3 region has the DNA TGTGCCAGCAGCTTAAGTGGAAAGGGGTCCTACAATGAGCAGTTCTTC. Its translation is CASSLSGKGSYNEQFF.

The chain links TRBV19 to TRBJ1-4, with 12 bases fitting TRBD1. From germline, CDR1 is LNHDA and CDR2 SQIVND (reference sequence). The junction had 14 bases not matched to a gene; V was cut back by 5 bases and J by 4 bases. CDR3 length: 19 residues. CDR3 nucleotides: TGTGCCAGTAGTCCCCCCCGGGACAGGGGGCACTATTTTAATGAAAAACTGTTTTTT. Its protein is CASSPPRDRGHYFNEKLFF.

The rearrangement links TRBV6-5 to TRBJ1-1, with D maybe TRBD1 (6 bases). Germline CDR1 MNHEY, CDR2 SVGAGI. V was pared by 6 bases and J by 1 base, with 9 bases between. The CDR3 loop spans 13 amino acids. The chain's CDR3 is CASRSQGNTEAFF. CDR3 DNA sequence: TGTGCCAGCAGATCACAGGGGAACACTGAAGCTTTCTTT.

CDR3 DNA sequence: TGTGCCAGCAGTTACCAGGGCGGGGCCTATGGCTACACCTTC. Amino acid sequence: CASSYQGGAYGYTF. The chain uses TRBV6-5 and TRBJ1-2; possibly TRBD1 for D (5 bases). V lost 2 bases and J lost 4, with 11 bases in between. Germline values: CDR1 MNHEY, CDR2 SVGAGI. The CDR3 loop spans 14 amino acids.

The chain employs TRBV7-9 and TRBJ1-4; TRBD1 matches at 7 bases. Germline V gene lookup returns CDR1 SEHNR and CDR2 FQNEAQ (reference sequence). CDR3 size: 13 residues. With 7 bases clipped from V and 6 bases from J, the junction kept 5 bases outside the gene matches. This chain's CDR3 is CASNIGQDEKLFF. Here the CDR3 DNA reads TGTGCCAGCAACATAGGACAGGATGAAAAACTGTTTTTT.

The chain combines TRBV27 with TRBJ2-3; 7 bases align to TRBD2. Trimming removed 9 bases from V and 0 bases from J; junction bases left unmatched: 12. This CDR3 spans 16 amino acids. CDR1 and CDR2 from the germline V gene are MNHEY and SMNVEV (reference sequence). The CDR3 DNA sequence: TGTGCCAGTTCGCCTAGCGGAGGCTCTAGCACAGATACGCAGTATTTT. Residues: CASSPSGGSSTDTQYF.

This clone occurred a few times. The CDR3: CASSAGDRDTEAFF. The CDR3 DNA sequence: TGCGCCAGCAGCGCCGGCGACAGAGACACTGAAGCTTTCTTT. The chain links TRBV5-1 to TRBJ1-1; TRBD1 is a possible D gene (5 bases). The ends were cut back, 4 bases at V and 3 bases at J, with 13 bases in the middle. This CDR3 comprises 14 residues. The germline V gene has CDR1 SGHRS and CDR2 YFSETQ.

The rearrangement joins TRBV5-5 to TRBJ1-3, with D possibly TRBD1 on 5 matching bases. Germline-derived CDR1 and CDR2 are SGHKS and YYEKEE (reference sequence). V lost 0 bases, J lost 0 bases, and 10 bases lay in between. This CDR3 spans 16 amino acids. CDR3 sequence: CASSLGQIASGNTIYF. CDR3 in DNA: TGTGCCAGCAGCTTGGGACAGATCGCCTCTGGAAACACCATATATTTT.

This chain links TRBV28 with TRBJ1-1, with TRBD1 identical over 9 bases. The CDR3 is made up of 16 amino acids. Trimming removed 6 bases from V and 0 bases from J; junction bases left unmatched: 8. The germline V gene encodes CDR1 MDHEN and CDR2 SYDVKM. CDR3 residues: CASRINGQGMNTEAFF. The DNA of the CDR3 is TGTGCCAGCAGGATAAATGGACAGGGGATGAACACTGAAGCTTTCTTT.